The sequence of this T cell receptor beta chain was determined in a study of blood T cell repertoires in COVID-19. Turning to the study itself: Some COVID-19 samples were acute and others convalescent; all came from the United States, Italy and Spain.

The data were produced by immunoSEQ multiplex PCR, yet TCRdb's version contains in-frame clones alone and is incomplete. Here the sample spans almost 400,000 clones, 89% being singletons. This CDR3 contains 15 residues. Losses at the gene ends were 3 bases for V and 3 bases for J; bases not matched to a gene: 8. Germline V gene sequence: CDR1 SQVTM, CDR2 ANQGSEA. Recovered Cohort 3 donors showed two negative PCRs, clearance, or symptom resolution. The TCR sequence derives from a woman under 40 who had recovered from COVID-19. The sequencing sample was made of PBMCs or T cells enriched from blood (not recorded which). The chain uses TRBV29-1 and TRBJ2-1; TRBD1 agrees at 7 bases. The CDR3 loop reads CSVETPGQIYNEQFF. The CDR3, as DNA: TGCAGCGTTGAGACTCCGGGACAGATCTACAATGAGCAGTTCTTC.